These 7 T cell receptor beta chains came from one sample sequenced in a study of T cells in Graves' hyperthyroidism and ophthalmopathy. RNA transcripts served as the template for amplifying TCR beta CDR3 regions. The HTBI primer set was used in a first-round RT-PCR of the TCR CDR3. TCRdb fed the multiplex PCR reads into MiXCR, producing one record per CDR3 protein. The table records 500,000 to 600,000 distinct CDR3 sequences, more than 45% of them present only once. Sequencing was done on a sample of peripheral blood or thyroid tissue (not recorded which). These TCRs come from an adult woman with Graves' disease, either hyperthyroidism or ophthalmopathy (not recorded which).

The V call is TRBV19, the J call TRBJ1-5; D call uncertain. This CDR3 contains 16 residues. Germline V gene sequence: CDR1 LNHDA, CDR2 SQIVND (reference sequence). V was pared by 1 base and J by 2 bases, with 12 bases between. This CDR3 is CASSIARRGGNQPQHF. CDR3 DNA: TGTGCCAGTAGTATAGCCCGGAGAGGCGGCAATCAGCCCCAGCATTTT.

This clonotype occurred many times. CDR3 sequence (DNA): TGTGCCTTCAACCGAGGGACAGGGACGGAAAAACTGTTTTTT. It encodes CAFNRGTGTEKLFF. V and J are TRBV2 and TRBJ1-4; 9 nucleotides match TRBD1. The V and J ends lost 11 bases and 8 bases, in that order; junction bases with no gene match: 12. Looked up from germline, CDR1 is SNHLY and CDR2 is FYNNEI. This CDR3 contains 14 residues.

Regarding this clonotype: A junction boundary mismatches the germline segment, possibly from a read error. The chain recombines TRBV29-1 with TRBJ2-7, with D possibly being TRBD2 (7 bases). Germline-derived CDR1 and CDR2 are SQVTM and ANQGSEA. There are 15 residues in the CDR3. The CDR3 loop is CSVTGGWGGLYGQYF. DNA of the CDR3: TGCAGCGTCACCGGCGGGTGGGGGGGCTTGTACGGGCAGTACTTC.

This rearrangement joins TRBV7-2 to TRBJ1-2; D possibly corresponds to TRBD1 (5 bases). The CDR3 contains 16 residues. In germline, CDR1 is SGHTA, CDR2 FQGNSA. Between the trimmed V and J ends, which lost 4 bases and 4 bases, there was a span of 19 bases. The CDR3 coding sequence is TGTGCCAGCAGCTCCCCCGCTCGGGGGGATGGCTATGGCTACACCTTC. Amino acid sequence: CASSSPARGDGYGYTF.

This clonotype was observed a handful of times. The chain employs TRBV30 and TRBJ1-1; maybe TRBD1 (5 bases). The CDR3 runs to 15 residues. The germline gives CDR1 GTSNPN, CDR2 SVGIG (reference sequence). Trimming cost V 2 bases and J 4 bases, with 17 bases left between them. The CDR3 protein is CAWSRMGLRSTEAFF. The CDR3 region has the DNA TGTGCCTGGAGTCGAATGGGACTTCGGAGCACTGAAGCTTTCTTT.

The chain has TRBV10-3 and TRBJ1-4; the D is unclear. This CDR3 has 17 residues. V was clipped by 0 bases and J by 1 base, with 12 bases between them. CDR1 and CDR2 from the germline V gene are ENHRY and SYGVKD. In nucleotides, the CDR3 is TGTGCCATCAGTGAGTCGACTCGGGCACTAACTAATGAAAAACTGTTTTTT. Protein sequence: CAISESTRALTNEKLFF.

This clonotype turned up a few times. This chain uses TRBV19 with TRBJ2-7, with 7 positions matching TRBD1. The CDR3 length is 14 residues. Germline-derived CDR1 and CDR2 are LNHDA and SQIVND (reference sequence). The J segment lost 1 base and the V segment lost 3 bases, leaving 3 bases of the junction unmatched. CDR3 nucleotide sequence: TGTGCCAGTAGTATTACACAGGGGTCCTACGAGCAGTACTTC. Translating it yields CASSITQGSYEQYF.